Below are 8 T cell receptor beta chains sequenced from a single sample in a study of OX40 agonist ivuxolimab in advanced cancers. The protocol was immunoSEQ multiplex PCR, while the TCRdb copy is restricted to in-frame clones and leaves out a portion. The table includes tens of thousands of clones, 80% to 90% detected once. The sequencing here drew on CD4+ or CD8+ T cells sorted from blood, taken in a trial of the OX40 agonist ivuxolimab. The source is an adult with an advanced solid tumor such as melanoma, head and neck, liver or kidney cancer.

The chain joins TRBV29-1 to TRBJ2-7; TRBD2 agrees at 7 bases. The V gene end was trimmed by 5 bases and the J gene end by 2 bases; junction bases not matched to a gene: 6. The CDR3 is 13 residues long. Germline lookup yields CDR1 SQVTM and CDR2 ANQGSEA. This CDR3 is CSVYLLATYEQYF. CDR3 coding DNA: TGCAGCGTTTACCTACTAGCGACCTACGAGCAGTACTTC.

J is TRBJ1-1 and V is TRBV4-2; D remains ambiguous. Germline V gene sequence: CDR1 LGHNA, CDR2 YNFKEQ. V was trimmed by 5 bases and J by 4 bases, leaving 11 bases between them. There are 13 residues in the CDR3. The CDR3 spells CASSVLRVTEAFF. CDR3 bases: TGTGCCAGCAGCGTTTTAAGGGTCACTGAAGCTTTCTTT.

This clone occurred a few times. This chain uses TRBV5-1 with TRBJ2-2, with a tentative D call TRBD1 (6 bases). Trimming removed 7 bases at V and 1 base at J, with 14 bases between. Per the germline V gene, CDR1 is SGHRS and CDR2 is YFSETQ. The CDR3 runs to 15 residues. The CDR3 sequence: CASWTQGLNTGELFF. Written as DNA, the CDR3 is TGCGCCAGCTGGACGCAGGGGCTGAACACCGGGGAGCTGTTTTTT.

The chain couples TRBV4-1 to TRBJ2-5; possibly TRBD1 for D (6 bases). Germline V gene sequence: CDR1 MGHRA, CDR2 YSYEKL. The V gene lost 3 bases and the J gene lost 1 base, with 9 bases spanning the gap. The CDR3 runs 14 residues. The CDR3 loop reads CASSQWTVQETQYF. DNA of the CDR3: TGCGCCAGCAGCCAGTGGACAGTCCAAGAGACCCAGTACTTC.

This chain links TRBV7-2 with TRBJ2-3; D unresolved. The V end was cut by 4 bases, the J end by 3 bases, with 11 bases between. In germline, CDR1 is SGHTA, CDR2 FQGNSA. The CDR3 has 14 amino acids. The CDR3 coding sequence is TGTGCCAGCAGCTCTCGGAAACGAACAGATACGCAGTATTTT. Its protein is CASSSRKRTDTQYF.

The chain joins TRBV6-1 to TRBJ1-1; D gene uncertain. The V end was cut by 3 bases, the J end by 6 bases, with 14 bases between. CDR1 and CDR2 (germline): MNHNS, SASEGT. This CDR3 is built from 14 residues. As DNA, the CDR3 is TGTGCCAGCAGTGACGGCCGGCTCACTTCTGAAGCTTTCTTT. The encoded protein is CASSDGRLTSEAFF.

As to this clone: This same CDR3 is encoded by further DNA sequences in the sample. V is TRBV5-1 and J is TRBJ1-4, with TRBD1 matching 9 bases. V was pared by 4 bases and J by 5 bases, with 3 bases of the junction left unmatched. CDR3 length equals 14 residues. Germline values: CDR1 SGHRS, CDR2 YFSETQ. Here the CDR3 reads CASSLGQGNEKLFF. The DNA for the CDR3 is TGCGCCAGCAGCCTTGGACAGGGGAATGAAAAACTGTTTTTT.

The rearrangement links TRBV2 to TRBJ1-5; D may be TRBD1 (5 bases). The length of the CDR3 is 13 residues. The germline V gene encodes CDR1 SNHLY and CDR2 FYNNEI. Trimming stripped 5 bases from V and 6 bases from J, with 11 bases between. CDR3 nucleotides: TGTGCCAGCAGTCCCGTAGGGGTTCAGCCCCAGCATTTT. This encodes CASSPVGVQPQHF.